These 20 T cell receptor beta chains were sequenced from one sample in a study of CD8 T cells in Susac syndrome. With random hexamers, about 0.5 to 1 ug RNA was reverse transcribed. TCRdb re-derived calls from the immunoSEQ multiplex PCR reads in MiXCR, one entry per CDR3 protein. The sample carries under 200,000 distinct CDR3 sequences, roughly 95% recorded once. The material sequenced was CD4+ T cells from PBMCs. All receptors derive from a human donor with Susac syndrome.

V is TRBV7-6 and J is TRBJ1-1; a weak D match, TRBD1 (5 bases). The CDR3 runs to 14 residues. V was trimmed by 4 bases and J by 5 bases, leaving 14 bases between them. Germline CDR1 is SGHVS and CDR2 is FNYEAQ. CDR3 sequence reads: CASSSGNSGTEAFF. DNA for the CDR3: TGTGCCAGCAGCTCAGGGAACAGCGGGACTGAAGCTTTCTTT.

The CDR3 DNA follows: TGTGCCTGGACAGGGGGCCCGCACTCTGGAAACACCATATATTTT. Translation: CAWTGGPHSGNTIYF. The chain has TRBV30 and TRBJ1-3; 8 bases fit TRBD1. The CDR3 is 15 residues long. CDR1 and CDR2 from the germline V gene are GTSNPN and SVGIG (reference sequence). The trim removed 4 bases at V and 0 bases at J, leaving 5 bases unmatched.

The genes are TRBV27 and TRBJ1-1, with 8 bases lining up with TRBD1. Germline V gene lookup returns CDR1 MNHEY and CDR2 SMNVEV (reference sequence). The CDR3 runs 15 residues. The J segment lost 3 bases and the V segment lost 6 bases, leaving 9 bases of the junction unmatched. The CDR3: CASRHNVTGDTEAFF. The CDR3 DNA reads TGTGCCAGCAGACATAACGTGACAGGGGACACTGAAGCTTTCTTT.

The chain carries TRBV29-1 and TRBJ2-5, with a tentative D call TRBD2 (5 bases). CDR3 length: 15 amino acids. CDR1 is SQVTM and CDR2 is ANQGSEA in the germline V gene. Trimming took 3 bases from V and 4 from J, leaving 18 bases between them. CDR3 in amino acids: CSVDRLGSRGETQYF. CDR3 DNA sequence: TGCAGCGTTGATAGGTTGGGGAGCCGTGGAGAGACCCAGTACTTC.

The chain employs TRBV7-9 and TRBJ2-5; 7 bases line up with TRBD2. Unmatched junction bases numbered 13, after V lost 10 bases and J lost 5 bases. Germline V lookup: CDR1 SEHNR, CDR2 FQNEAQ (reference sequence). The CDR3 is 14 amino acids. The CDR3 here is CATAGLSPGETQYF. The CDR3 coding sequence is TGTGCCACCGCGGGACTATCCCCAGGCGAGACCCAGTACTTC.

The chain uses TRBV30 and TRBJ2-1; 10 bases fit TRBD2. The ends lost 1 base at V and 8 bases at J; junction bases unmatched: 8. CDR1 GTSNPN and CDR2 SVGIG come from the germline V gene (reference sequence). This CDR3 spans 15 amino acids. The CDR3 DNA reads as TGTGCCTGGAGTGGGTCTAGCGGGAGTGGCTATGAGCAGTTCTTC. It encodes CAWSGSSGSGYEQFF.

The V and J genes are TRBV11-2 and TRBJ2-5; D unclear. V lost 5 bases to trimming and J lost 5 bases, with 24 bases between them. The CDR3 is made up of 17 amino acids. Per germline, CDR1 SGHAT and CDR2 FQNNGV. The CDR3 loop reads CASSNMLLEGRKETQYF. The CDR3 DNA sequence: TGTGCCAGCAGCAATATGCTCCTAGAAGGCAGAAAGGAGACCCAGTACTTC.

The chain recombines TRBV10-3 with TRBJ1-5; TRBD1 is a possible D gene (5 bases). The V end was cut by 10 bases, the J end by 2 bases, with 15 bases between. The germline V gene has CDR1 ENHRY and CDR2 SYGVKD. The CDR3 contains 14 residues. The CDR3 protein is CASSTEFGNQPQHF. The CDR3 region has the DNA TGTGCCAGTTCGACAGAGTTTGGCAATCAGCCCCAGCATTTT.

This chain links TRBV7-3 with TRBJ2-1; D gene ambiguous. Germline V CDR1 and CDR2: SGHTA, FQGTGA. This CDR3 has 16 residues. Trimming shortened V by 4 bases and J by 5 bases, and 18 bases separated the two germline ends. The CDR3 sequence: CASSSLPTVTDNEQFF. CDR3 bases: TGTGCCAGCAGCTCCCTCCCGACTGTGACGGACAATGAGCAGTTCTTC.

This clonotype was detected once. The CDR3 sequence is CASSLGVTSGGRMSSYNEQFF. The DNA for the CDR3 is TGTGCCAGCAGCTTAGGAGTGACTAGCGGGGGGCGCATGAGCTCCTACAATGAGCAGTTCTTC. The chain recombines TRBV5-6 with TRBJ2-1; 13 bases fit TRBD2. This CDR3 is 21 amino acids long. With 2 bases clipped from V and 0 bases from J, the junction kept 14 bases outside the gene matches. The V gene's germline CDR1 is SGHDT and CDR2 YYEEEE.

This clonotype is a singleton in its sample. The chain recombines TRBV5-4 with TRBJ2-1; D is possibly TRBD2 (5 bases). V shed 4 bases and J shed 0 bases, with 14 bases lying between them. Germline values: CDR1 SGHNT, CDR2 YYREEE (reference sequence). The CDR3 has 16 residues. Here the CDR3 reads CASSTSSWSSYNEQFF. The CDR3 DNA sequence: TGTGCCAGCAGCACCTCTAGCTGGAGCTCCTACAATGAGCAGTTCTTC.

This sequence joins TRBV5-1 and TRBJ2-5; 10 bases are shared with TRBD2. From germline, CDR1 is SGHRS and CDR2 YFSETQ. CDR3 length: 16 residues. J lost 3 bases, V lost 4 bases, and 9 bases had no gene match. CDR3 nucleotide sequence: TGCGCCAGCAGCCTCCTAGCGGGAGACGCCGAAGAGACCCAGTACTTC. Translating it yields CASSLLAGDAEETQYF.

CDR3 sequence (DNA): TGCGCCAGCAGCCAAACTACATTATCGAATACGCAGTATTTT. This encodes CASSQTTLSNTQYF. The chain has TRBV4-3 and TRBJ2-3, with D hard to call. Trimming left V 2 bases short and J 7 bases short, with 13 bases between. Germline CDR1 is LGHNA and CDR2 is YSLEER. This CDR3 has 14 amino acids.

CDR3 coding DNA: TGTGCCAGCAGCTTTATACCGGGACAGGGCTACTATTTT. Protein: CASSFIPGQGYYF. The V and J genes are TRBV5-6 and TRBJ2-3; 9 nucleotides align to TRBD1. The CDR3 has 13 amino acids. V dropped 2 bases and J dropped 15; count of bases not matched to a gene: 10. Germline V gene data show CDR1 as SGHDT and CDR2 as YYEEEE. Filled out from reference TRBV5-6 and TRBJ2-3, the complete variable domain reads DAGVTQSPTHLIKTRGQQVTLRCSPKSGHDTVSWYQQALGQGPQFIFQYYEEEERQRGNFPDRFSGHQFPNYSSELNVNALLLGDSALYLCASSFIPGQGYYFGPGTRLTVL.

The chain links TRBV7-2 to TRBJ2-5, with 7 nucleotides matching TRBD1. Germline V gene lookup returns CDR1 SGHTA and CDR2 FQGNSA. Trimming removed 5 bases from V and 4 bases from J; junction bases left unmatched: 7. CDR3 length equals 14 residues. The CDR3 nucleotides read TGTGCCAGCAGCCAGCAGACAGGGAGAGAGACCCAGTACTTC. Encoded protein: CASSQQTGRETQYF.

The rearrangement uses TRBV18 and TRBJ1-1; no definite D call. This CDR3 has 14 amino acids. Germline V lookup: CDR1 KGHSH, CDR2 LQKENI. The V gene lost 6 bases and the J gene lost 1 base, with 12 bases spanning the gap. CDR3 amino acids: CASSPESGNTEAFF. DNA of the CDR3: TGTGCCAGCTCGCCCGAGTCAGGGAACACTGAAGCTTTCTTT.

The J gene is TRBJ2-3, the V gene TRBV3-1; TRBD1 agrees at 8 bases. J gave up 0 bases and V 1 base, and 0 bases lay outside the gene matches. The CDR3 is 15 residues long. CDR1 is LGHDT and CDR2 is YNNKEL in the germline V gene (reference sequence). CDR3 DNA sequence: TGTGCCAGCAGCCAAGGGACAGGGAGCACAGATACGCAGTATTTT. This codes for CASSQGTGSTDTQYF.

The genes are TRBV5-1 and TRBJ2-1, with D tentatively TRBD2 (5 bases). This CDR3 is 15 amino acids long. Germline V lookup: CDR1 SGHRS, CDR2 YFSETQ. The V and J ends lost 4 bases and 10 bases respectively, with 21 bases between them. The DNA for the CDR3 is TGCGCCAGCAGCCCCATCGAAACGGGGATGGACGAGCAGTTCTTC. Protein product: CASSPIETGMDEQFF.

The CDR3 sequence is CSARVVSQETQYF. The CDR3 DNA reads TGCAGTGCTAGAGTGGTCAGCCAAGAGACCCAGTACTTC. The J gene is TRBJ2-5, the V gene TRBV20-1, with D unresolved. The CDR3 is 13 residues long. Germline V gives CDR1 DFQATT, CDR2 SNEGSKA (reference sequence). Trimming removed 1 base at V and 1 base at J, with 7 bases between.

This chain connects TRBV29-1 to TRBJ2-5; D may be TRBD2 (5 bases). The germline V and J ends were trimmed by 8 bases and 5 bases, with 18 bases remaining between them. The germline V gene has CDR1 SQVTM and CDR2 ANQGSEA. The CDR3 is made up of 13 amino acids. The DNA of the CDR3 is TGCAGCCATCTTTGGGAGTATGGGGAGACCCAGTACTTC. This gives the protein CSHLWEYGETQYF.